The source of this T cell receptor (beta chain) is a study of T cells after yellow fever vaccination. In the study overall: The authors prepared low-cell-number fractions using SMART-Seq v4 Ultra Low Input.

Germline values: CDR1 MNHNS, CDR2 SASEGT. With 6 bases removed from V and 2 bases from J, the gap between germline ends came to 16 bases. CDR3 size: 16 residues. The authors made TCR cDNA by 5'RACE template switching, adding a universal primer site and UMIs. MiXCR, applied by TCRdb to the 5' RACE reads, yields one record per CDR3 protein. The table lists hundreds of thousands of distinct CDR3 sequences, about 9.5% of them singletons, with more than 15% in the top ten. Study-wide points: Few clonotypes appeared in both CD4 and CD8 compartments. Booster sampling recovered most clones from primary vaccination (approximately 97% CD4, approximately 90% CD8).

Worth noting for this clonotype: Its specificity is unknown.

This sequence originates from a man between 18 and 29 years old who received the YFV17D yellow fever vaccine. Material: PBMCs, obtained on the day of the first yellow fever vaccination. The V and J genes are TRBV6-1 and TRBJ2-2; D ambiguous. As DNA, the CDR3 is TGTGCCAGCAGACAAAGGAACTATGGAAACACCGGGGAGCTGTTTTTT. Its protein product is CASRQRNYGNTGELFF.